The clone carrying this TCR beta chain was detected once. The sample is drawn from a study of control samples from healthy donors and cancer patients. The table came from immunoSEQ multiplex PCR; TCRdb's copy has only in-frame clones and leaves some out. The sample has around 150,000 clones; approximately 86% are singletons. V was pared by 3 bases and J by 0 bases, with 10 bases between. This CDR3 has 15 residues. Germline values: CDR1 LNHDA, CDR2 SQIVND (reference sequence). The V call is TRBV19, the J call TRBJ2-3, with D perhaps TRBD2 (6 bases). The source of this sequence is a man between 18 and 35 years old in good health. Sequences were obtained from blood. CDR3 residues: CASSIYRGSTDTQYF. CDR3 in DNA: TGTGCCAGTAGTATTTACCGGGGGAGCACAGATACGCAGTATTTT.